The T cell receptor beta chain under discussion was sequenced for a study of T cells in tumors after PD-1 blockade. Study observations and caveats: Some novel exhausted tumor clones appeared in pre-treatment blood, suggesting peripheral recruitment.

As to this clone: Its target is not known.

Libraries were prepared by immunoSEQ multiplex PCR; TCRdb keeps only in-frame clonotypes and omits some of them. The repertoire holds about 13,000 clones, nearly 65% seen once, with less than 30% in the top ten. CDR1 and CDR2 from the germline V gene are LGHDT and YNNKEL (reference sequence). V dropped 4 bases and J dropped 5 bases, with 23 bases sitting between them. The CDR3 runs to 18 residues. The specimen was tumor tissue, collected before anti-PD-1 treatment. This TCR was sampled from a human donor with cutaneous squamous cell carcinoma. The chain uses TRBV3-1 (or the pseudogene TRBV3-2) and TRBJ1-4, with D perhaps matching TRBD1 (6 bases). The CDR3 here is CASSPRRGEGPGNEKLFF. CDR3 bases: TGTGCCAGCAGCCCCCGCAGGGGCGAGGGTCCGGGAAATGAAAAACTGTTTTTT.